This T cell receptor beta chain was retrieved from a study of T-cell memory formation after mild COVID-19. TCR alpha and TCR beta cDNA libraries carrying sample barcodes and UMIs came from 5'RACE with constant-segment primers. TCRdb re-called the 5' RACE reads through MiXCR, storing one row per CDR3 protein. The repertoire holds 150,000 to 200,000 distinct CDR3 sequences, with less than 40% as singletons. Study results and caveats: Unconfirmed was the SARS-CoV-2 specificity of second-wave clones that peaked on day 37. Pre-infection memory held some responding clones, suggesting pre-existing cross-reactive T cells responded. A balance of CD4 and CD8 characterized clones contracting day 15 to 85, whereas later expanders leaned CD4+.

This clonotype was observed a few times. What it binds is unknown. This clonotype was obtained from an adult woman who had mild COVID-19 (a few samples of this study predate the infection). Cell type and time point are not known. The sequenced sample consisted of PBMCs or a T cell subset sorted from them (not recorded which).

The CDR3 DNA sequence: TGTGCCAGCAGGAGGGACAGCCTCTATGGCTACACCTTC. Translating it yields CASRRDSLYGYTF. The V and J genes are TRBV6-1 and TRBJ1-2, with 7 bases that match TRBD1. V shed 6 bases, J shed 4 bases, and the junction held 5 bases outside the gene matches. CDR3 length: 13 residues. The germline V gene has CDR1 MNHNS and CDR2 SASEGT.